Presented here are 24 T cell receptor beta chains from one specimen sequenced in a study of follicular helper T cells after annual influenza vaccination. Time point here: 2015-2016 season, pre-vaccination. Clones were sequenced by immunoSEQ multiplex PCR, and TCRdb holds only the in-frame ones, with some missing. The sample has some 5,000 clones; 82% are singletons. Sequenced here: CXCR5+ CD38- circulating T follicular helper cells from blood, sampled on the day of influenza vaccination. Specified subset: circulating Tfh, non-naive CD4+CXCR5+PD-1+ (ICOS+CD38+ or ICOS-CD38-). Receptor source: an adult who received the influenza vaccine.

The CDR3 is CASSLWADFTDTQYF. DNA for the CDR3: TGTGCCAGCAGCTTATGGGCGGACTTCACAGATACGCAGTATTTT. The V call is TRBV7-3, the J call TRBJ2-3; D might be TRBD2 (5 bases). The CDR3 length is 15 residues. Germline lookup yields CDR1 SGHTA and CDR2 FQGTGA. V lost 2 bases, J lost 2 bases, and 11 bases lay in between.

This chain uses TRBV29-1 with TRBJ2-7; 9 bases fit TRBD1. J lost 6 bases, V lost 6 bases, and 12 bases had no gene match. The V gene's germline CDR1 is SQVTM and CDR2 ANQGSEA. The CDR3 is 14 amino acids. CDR3 in amino acids: CSVDPGQGTGEQYF. CDR3 sequence (DNA): TGCAGCGTGGACCCGGGACAGGGAACTGGCGAGCAGTACTTC.

The rearrangement joins TRBV5-6 to TRBJ2-2; 8 bases are a match to TRBD1. There are 15 residues in the CDR3. Germline values: CDR1 SGHDT, CDR2 YYEEEE. The V gene end was trimmed by 4 bases and the J gene end by 2 bases; junction bases not matched to a gene: 4. The CDR3 loop is CASSKTGVNTGELFF. The CDR3 coding sequence is TGTGCCAGCAGCAAGACAGGGGTAAACACCGGGGAGCTGTTTTTT.

The chain employs TRBV4-3 and TRBJ1-6; D not resolved. CDR1 and CDR2 (germline): LGHNA, YSLEER. V was cut by 0 bases and J by 0 bases, with 3 bases left in between. CDR3 length: 15 amino acids. Here the CDR3 reads CASSQDPSYNSPLHF. Here the CDR3 DNA reads TGCGCCAGCAGCCAAGATCCCTCCTATAATTCACCCCTCCACTTT.

The V gene is TRBV7-9, the J gene TRBJ1-2; possibly TRBD1 for D (5 bases). In germline, CDR1 is SEHNR, CDR2 FQNEAQ (reference sequence). V was shortened by 4 bases and J by 6 bases, with 15 bases between the two germline ends. The CDR3 is 14 amino acids. The CDR3 nucleotides read TGTGCCAGCAGCTCTCCAGGGATCTGGCATGGCTACACCTTC. Translation: CASSSPGIWHGYTF.

This clone came up a few times. This chain links TRBV2 with TRBJ1-4; the match to TRBD1 covers 7 bases. The CDR3 sequence is 14 residues long. V shed 6 bases and J 7 bases; nucleotides not matched to a gene: 8. The germline gives CDR1 SNHLY, CDR2 FYNNEI. CDR3 nucleotide sequence: TGTGCCAGCAGAAGACAGGGTGGCGGTGAAAAACTGTTTTTT. This sequence encodes CASRRQGGGEKLFF.

The chain is built from TRBV18 and TRBJ1-2; the match to TRBD1 covers 7 bases. With V trimmed by 4 bases and J by 8 bases, 7 bases remained unmatched. Per germline, CDR1 KGHSH and CDR2 LQKENI. The CDR3 consists of 13 residues. The CDR3 reads CASSQGQTGGYTF. CDR3 bases: TGTGCCAGCTCACAGGGACAGACGGGAGGCTACACCTTC.

Regarding this clone: A read error may produce the germline difference seen at one junction end. This sequence joins TRBV6-5 and TRBJ1-1; 7 positions agree with TRBD1. The CDR3 consists of 14 residues. The germline V gene encodes CDR1 MNHEY and CDR2 SVGAGI. The CDR3 is CASSYETGNPEAFF. CDR3 DNA sequence: TGTGCCAGCAGTTACGAGACAGGGAACCCTGAAGCTTTCTTT.

This clone has a single count. The V gene is TRBV6-1, the J gene TRBJ2-7; D ambiguous. With 10 bases removed from V and 1 base from J, the gap between germline ends came to 11 bases. The germline V gene encodes CDR1 MNHNS and CDR2 SASEGT. The CDR3 spans 12 residues. CDR3 sequence (DNA): TGTGCCACCAGCAAGGTGTCCTACGAGCAGTACTTC. This codes for CATSKVSYEQYF.

CDR3 amino acids: CASSPDRNYGYTF. The CDR3 DNA reads as TGTGCCAGCAGCCCCGACAGAAACTATGGCTACACCTTC. This chain connects TRBV5-4 to TRBJ1-2, with D possibly being TRBD1 (5 bases). This CDR3 is 13 amino acids long. Germline lookup yields CDR1 SGHNT and CDR2 YYREEE (reference sequence). V dropped 4 bases and J dropped 2 bases, with 9 bases sitting between them.

The gene calls are TRBV7-8 and TRBJ2-2, with 7 bases identical to TRBD1. Trimming removed 4 bases from V and 6 bases from J; junction bases left unmatched: 11. Germline V gene data show CDR1 as SGHVS and CDR2 as FQNEAQ. This CDR3 is 16 amino acids long. CDR3 in amino acids: CASSSGLGGSAGELFF. The CDR3 bases are TGTGCCAGCAGCTCCGGCCTAGGGGGCAGCGCCGGGGAGCTGTTTTTT.

The chain links TRBV21-1 to TRBJ1-1. TRBV21-1 is a pseudogene. The CDR3 length is 17 residues. CDR3 sequence (DNA): TGTGCCAGCAGCAAAGAAACGCCTAGAGGGGATAACACTGAAGCTTTCTTT. This gives the protein CASSKETPRGDNTEAFF.

The genes are TRBV21-1 and TRBJ2-5. TRBV21-1 is termed a pseudogene. This CDR3 comprises 15 residues. As DNA, the CDR3 is TGTGCCAGCAGCAAAGCGCGACGGATTCAAGAGACCCAGTACTTC. Translation gives CASSKARRIQETQYF.

The count of this clone is one. V usage is TRBV2 and J usage is TRBJ2-1; 7 bases map to TRBD2. Per germline, CDR1 SNHLY and CDR2 FYNNEI. The CDR3 sequence is 14 residues long. Trimming at V came to 10 bases and at J to 10 bases, leaving 16 bases not matched to a gene. CDR3 coding DNA: TGTGCCACGCGCGGATTTACGGCTAGCGGCGAGCAGTTCTTC. It codes for CATRGFTASGEQFF.

V and J are TRBV18 and TRBJ1-2, with D possibly being TRBD1 (6 bases). Deletions cut 0 bases from V and 4 bases from J, with 12 bases between. The CDR3 is 15 amino acids. Germline assignment: CDR1 KGHSH and CDR2 LQKENI. The CDR3 here is CASSPPSRGPYGYTF. The CDR3 DNA follows: TGTGCCAGCTCACCACCTTCTCGGGGGCCCTATGGCTACACCTTC.

The genes are TRBV7-2 and TRBJ1-1, with no clear D. CDR1 is SGHTA, CDR2 FQGNSA, per germline. Trimming took 6 bases from V and 7 from J, leaving 21 bases between them. The CDR3 loop spans 15 amino acids. The CDR3 is CASRRGVTGNIEAFF. CDR3 sequence (DNA): TGTGCCAGCAGGAGAGGAGTTACGGGGAATATTGAAGCTTTCTTT. Looking up the rest from reference TRBV7-2 and TRBJ1-1 gives the full variable domain: GAGVSQSPSNKVTEKGKDVELRCDPISGHTALYWYRQSLGQGLEFLIYFQGNSAPDKSGLPSDRFSAERTGGSVSTLTIQRTQQEDSAVYLCASRRGVTGNIEAFFGQGTRLTVV.

The genes are TRBV18 and TRBJ1-1, with D possibly matching TRBD1 (5 bases). The V gene's germline CDR1 is KGHSH and CDR2 LQKENI. The V and J ends lost 2 bases and 7 bases respectively, with 8 bases between them. This CDR3 is built from 12 residues. CDR3 amino acids: CASSPGTNEAFF. The CDR3, as DNA: TGTGCCAGCTCACCAGGGACTAATGAAGCTTTCTTT.

The chain is built from TRBV7-8 and TRBJ2-5; 12 bases match TRBD2. Losses at the gene ends were 5 bases for V and 3 bases for J; bases not matched to a gene: 10. Germline V CDR1 and CDR2: SGHVS, FQNEAQ. This CDR3 comprises 17 residues. The CDR3 sequence: CASSPRLSSGGEETQYF. The CDR3 region has the DNA TGTGCCAGCAGCCCAAGGTTGTCTAGCGGGGGGGAAGAGACCCAGTACTTC.

This chain connects TRBV7-2 to TRBJ1-1; D uncertain. V lost 8 bases and J 1 base, leaving 17 bases between the germline ends. CDR3 length: 15 residues. Per the germline V gene, CDR1 is SGHTA and CDR2 is FQGNSA. The chain's CDR3 is CASLLRSKPNTEAFF. The CDR3, as DNA: TGTGCCAGCCTACTACGATCTAAACCGAACACTGAAGCTTTCTTT.

This chain connects TRBV15 to TRBJ1-6; TRBD1 might be the D (6 bases). Trimming took 0 bases from V and 0 from J, leaving 18 bases between them. The CDR3 loop spans 20 amino acids. The germline V gene has CDR1 LNHNV and CDR2 YYDKDF (reference sequence). The chain's CDR3 is CATSRDLGGHTSSYNSPLHF. DNA of the CDR3: TGTGCCACCAGCAGAGATTTGGGGGGACACACGAGCTCCTATAATTCACCCCTCCACTTT.

The chain couples TRBV6-5 to TRBJ1-1; D remains ambiguous. The germline V and J ends were trimmed by 7 bases and 7 bases, with 19 bases remaining between them. This CDR3 has 14 amino acids. The V gene's germline CDR1 is MNHEY and CDR2 SVGAGI. CDR3 region: CASTNAGKPREAFF. The CDR3 nucleotides are TGTGCCAGCACCAACGCCGGAAAACCCCGTGAAGCTTTCTTT.

This clone was observed a few times. V usage is TRBV18 and J usage is TRBJ2-3; 9 positions match TRBD2. Unmatched junction bases numbered 4, after V lost 4 bases and J lost 5 bases. CDR1 and CDR2 from the germline V gene are KGHSH and LQKENI. CDR3 length: 14 residues. In nucleotides, the CDR3 is TGTGCCAGCTCACAGGGACTAGCAGGAGATACGCAGTATTTT. Protein: CASSQGLAGDTQYF.

V gene TRBV19 combines with J gene TRBJ1-6; maybe TRBD1 (6 bases). In germline, CDR1 is LNHDA, CDR2 SQIVND (reference sequence). V lost 5 bases, J lost 0 bases, and 14 bases lay in between. The CDR3 covers 17 residues. In nucleotides, the CDR3 is TGTGCCAGTAGTTTGACAGGTCTAAGCTCCTATAATTCACCCCTCCACTTT. As protein: CASSLTGLSSYNSPLHF.

This clone appeared a single time. The chain uses TRBV19 and TRBJ1-3, with D unclear. Germline V gives CDR1 LNHDA, CDR2 SQIVND (reference sequence). Trimming left V 7 bases short and J 0 bases short, with 13 bases between. The CDR3 totals 15 residues. DNA of the CDR3: TGTGCCAGTACCCTTCCCGCGGACTCTGGAAACACCATATATTTT. Its translation: CASTLPADSGNTIYF.